A selection of T cell receptor beta chains follows, all from one sample in a study of blood T cell repertoires in COVID-19. Measured with immunoSEQ multiplex PCR; TCRdb has only the in-frame clones, and not every one. The repertoire holds 130,000 or so clones, with around 88% as singletons. The sample comprised peripheral blood. The receptors were sampled from a woman aged 60-70 years with acute or convalescent COVID-19. CDR3s include the opening cysteine and the closing phenylalanine or tryptophan. The D gene is left open where the match is weak. Clone size is shown for a subset of rows, as once, few, many or a class of expanded clone.

>few|TRBJ1-1|TRBD1|TRBV2
CASSAIRQGAEAFF
TGTGCCAGCAGCGCAATCCGACAGGGTGCCGAAGCTTTCTTT
>.|TRBJ1-1|.|TRBV2
CASRVGDPMNTEAFF
TGTGCCTCAAGGGTAGGGGATCCCATGAACACTGAAGCTTTCTTT
>.|TRBJ1-5|.|TRBV6-5
CASRPGNNQPQHF
TGTGCCAGCAGACCGGGGAACAATCAGCCCCAGCATTTT
>.|TRBJ2-5|TRBD1|TRBV5-4
CASSPRDRGVETQYF
TGTGCCAGCAGCCCGCGGGACAGGGGCGTAGAGACCCAGTACTTC
>.|TRBJ2-7|.|TRBV5-6
CASSLYRTVVYEQYF
TGTGCCAGCAGCTTGTATAGAACGGTGGTCTACGAGCAGTACTTC
>.|TRBJ1-4|.|TRBV9
CASSTRGRGGDEKLFF
TGTGCCAGCAGCACAAGAGGCAGAGGCGGGGATGAAAAACTGTTTTTT
>.|TRBJ2-3|TRBD2|TRBV3-1/TRBV3-2
CASSPGLAGVLTDTQYF
TGTGCCAGCAGCCCGGGACTAGCGGGGGTACTCACAGATACGCAGTATTTT
>.|TRBJ2-3|.|TRBV28
CASRADSAGTDTQYF
TGTGCCAGCAGAGCCGACAGTGCAGGCACAGATACGCAGTATTTT
>few|TRBJ1-6|TRBD1|TRBV27
CASSTGVQSYNSPLHF
TGTGCCAGCAGCACAGGGGTACAGTCCTATAATTCACCCCTCCACTTT
>.|TRBJ1-1|.|TRBV28
CASRGTSNTEAFF
TGTGCCAGCAGGGGGACATCGAACACTGAAGCTTTCTTT
>.|TRBJ1-5|TRBD1|TRBV19
CASSRGQSSNQPQHF
TGTGCCAGTAGTAGGGGACAGTCTAGCAATCAGCCCCAGCATTTT
>.|TRBJ1-6|.|TRBV5-1
CASSFNENSPLHF
TGCGCCAGCAGCTTTAATGAGAATTCACCCCTCCACTTT
>.|TRBJ2-3|TRBD1|TRBV4-1
CASSRNTGVRTDTQYF
TGCGCCAGCAGCCGAAATACAGGGGTTAGAACAGATACGCAGTATTTT
>.|TRBJ1-2|.|TRBV6-6
CASSYGAGDYGYTF
TGTGCCAGCAGTTACGGGGCAGGGGACTATGGCTACACCTTC
>.|TRBJ1-4|.|TRBV7-9
CASSDFGGSDEKLFF
TGTGCCAGCAGCGACTTCGGAGGGTCGGATGAAAAACTGTTTTTT
>.|TRBJ1-2|.|TRBV28
CASSLAWGGGYTF
TGTGCCAGCAGTTTAGCCTGGGGGGGAGGCTACACCTTC
>.|TRBJ2-7|TRBD1|TRBV5-3
CARSLTPPGQGSYEQYF
TGTGCCAGAAGCTTGACCCCCCCGGGACAGGGTTCCTACGAGCAGTACTTC
>.|TRBJ2-5|TRBD1|TRBV7-9
CASRSGGETQYF
TGTGCCAGCAGGTCAGGGGGAGAGACCCAGTACTTC
>.|TRBJ1-1|.|TRBV9
CASSVTGSSEAFF
TGTGCCAGCAGCGTGACAGGATCTTCTGAAGCTTTCTTT
>.|TRBJ2-6|.|TRBV6-2/TRBV6-3
CASSYSVGRGILFGANVLTF
TGTGCCAGCAGTTACTCGGTCGGCAGGGGTATTCTGTTCGGGGCCAACGTCCTGACTTTC
>few|TRBJ1-3|.|TRBV1
CTSSEGTGLSSGNTIYF
TGCACCAGCAGCGAAGGGACAGGGTTATCTTCGGGAAACACCATATATTTT
>.|TRBJ1-5|.|TRBV25-1
CASSESRHSNQPQHF
TGTGCCAGCAGTGAATCGCGGCACTCCAATCAGCCCCAGCATTTT
>.|TRBJ1-4|.|TRBV5-4
CASSSGSFSTNEKLFF
TGTGCCAGCAGCTCCGGGTCCTTCTCAACTAATGAAAAACTGTTTTTT
>.|TRBJ2-3|.|TRBV19
CASSFRGRGTDTQYF
TGTGCCAGTAGTTTCCGGGGTCGAGGCACAGATACGCAGTATTTT
>.|TRBJ2-7|TRBD1|TRBV29-1
CSVEVLNRGQGEQYF
TGCAGCGTTGAAGTGCTGAACAGGGGGCAGGGCGAGCAGTACTTC
>.|TRBJ1-1|.|TRBV30
CAWSGQVNTEAFF
TGTGCCTGGAGTGGTCAGGTGAACACTGAAGCTTTCTTT
>.|TRBJ2-7|TRBD1|TRBV28
CASRSVGRGSYEQYF
TGTGCCAGCAGGTCAGTGGGCAGGGGGTCGTACGAGCAGTACTTC
>.|TRBJ1-2|TRBD1|TRBV19
CASSIGRTGEDGYTF
TGTGCCAGTAGTATAGGCCGGACAGGGGAAGATGGCTACACCTTC
>.|TRBJ2-1|TRBD1|TRBV5-1
CASSFGTGGPREQFF
TGCGCCAGCAGCTTTGGGACAGGGGGTCCGAGGGAGCAGTTCTTC
>.|TRBJ2-7|TRBD1|TRBV18
CASSPGTDRDEQYF
TGTGCCAGCTCACCCGGGACAGATAGGGACGAGCAGTACTTC
>.|TRBJ1-3|.|TRBV7-2
CASSMDLRAGNTIYF
TGTGCCAGCAGCATGGACTTGCGGGCTGGAAACACCATATATTTT
>.|TRBJ1-2|.|TRBV19
CATRSGGLRGYTF
TGTGCCACCCGCTCGGGGGGACTAAGGGGCTACACCTTC
>.|TRBJ1-2|.|TRBV7-2
CASSLVPGQLNYGYTF
TGTGCCAGCAGCTTAGTACCGGGACAACTTAACTATGGCTACACCTTC
>.|TRBJ1-2|TRBD1|TRBV7-2
CASSPSGTGDSTF
TGTGCCAGCAGCCCCTCCGGGACAGGGGATTCCACCTTC
>.|TRBJ2-1|TRBD2|TRBV11-2
CASSLLAGGLYNEQFF
TGTGCCAGCAGCTTATTAGCGGGGGGCCTCTACAATGAGCAGTTCTTC
>.|TRBJ2-1|TRBD1|TRBV24-1
CATSDRQGAIYNEQFF
TGTGCCACCAGTGATCGACAGGGGGCCATCTACAATGAGCAGTTCTTC
>.|TRBJ2-1|TRBD1|TRBV3-1/TRBV3-2
CASWLTGGRYNEQFF
TGTGCCAGCTGGTTGACAGGGGGCAGATACAATGAGCAGTTCTTC
>few|TRBJ1-1|.|TRBV7-2
CASRGGAGGTEAFF
TGTGCCAGCAGAGGGGGGGCGGGTGGAACTGAAGCTTTCTTT
>.|TRBJ1-3|TRBD1|TRBV6-6
CASSLGGTGGNTIYF
TGTGCCAGCAGCCTAGGGGGCACTGGCGGAAACACCATATATTTT
>.|TRBJ1-3|TRBD1|TRBV5-6
CASSSVRDRGNTIYF
TGTGCCAGCAGCTCCGTCCGGGACAGAGGAAACACCATATATTTT
>once|TRBJ2-1|TRBD2|TRBV7-2
CASSPLAGATSSYNEQFF
TGTGCCAGCAGCCCCCTAGCGGGGGCCACGAGCTCCTACAATGAGCAGTTCTTC
>once|TRBJ1-4|.|TRBV28
CASSLISGQSTLGKLFF
TGTGCCAGCAGTTTAATTTCGGGACAATCAACCTTGGGAAAACTGTTTTTT
>.|TRBJ1-2|.|TRBV20-1
CSAPKHGGYTF
TGCAGTGCTCCTAAACACGGGGGCTACACCTTC
>.|TRBJ1-1|.|TRBV4-3
CASSPGHANTEAFF
TGCGCCAGCAGCCCTGGACACGCGAACACTGAAGCTTTCTTT
>few|TRBJ2-2|TRBD2|TRBV6-2/TRBV6-3
CASSPGLGEGTGELFF
TGTGCCAGCAGCCCCGGCCTCGGGGAGGGCACCGGGGAGCTGTTTTTT
>.|TRBJ2-2|.|TRBV5-8
CASFLQGDGTGELFF
TGTGCCAGCTTTCTCCAGGGCGATGGGACCGGGGAGCTGTTTTTT
>.|TRBJ1-2|.|TRBV13
CASSLRSGDYGYTF
TGTGCCAGCAGCTTACGTTCGGGGGACTATGGCTACACCTTC
>.|TRBJ1-1|.|TRBV28
CASRSLFNRDTEAFF
TGTGCCAGCAGAAGTTTGTTTAACCGGGACACTGAAGCTTTCTTT